Sequencing of this T cell receptor (beta chain) was carried out in a study of blood T cell repertoires in COVID-19. At the level of the study: PBMCs, B-cell-depleted T cells, or T cells provided the cDNA or gDNA that made up the material.

With V trimmed by 9 bases and J by 3 bases, 9 bases remained unmatched. This CDR3 spans 14 amino acids. CDR1 and CDR2 from the germline V gene are KGHDR and SFDVKD. Per the original methods: How many nucleated cells were present was estimated from reference gene primer amplification. The protocol was immunoSEQ multiplex PCR, while the TCRdb copy is restricted to in-frame clones and leaves out a portion. The V and J calls and the clone size are those of that table, but D and trimming were determined from the DNA. Of approximately 290,000 clones listed, approximately 83% were seen once; the top ten hold 15% to 18%. This clone occurred a few times.

The chain uses TRBV24-1 and TRBJ1-2, with TRBD1 matching 7 bases. Sequencing was done on a sample of peripheral blood. The TCR sequence derives from a person aged 70 to 80 with COVID-19, enrolled during active disease. CDR3 residues: CATSSTTGDYGYTF. CDR3 nucleotides: TGTGCCACCTCCTCTACCACAGGGGACTATGGCTACACCTTC.